The clone carrying this T cell receptor delta chain is termed medium-sized (0.01 to 0.1%). The antigen is not known. The sample carries other DNA sequences with the same CDR3. RNA was extracted from the cells and then reverse transcribed. The CDR3 regions were amplified by multiplex PCR from V-gene primers to a constant-region primer. TCRdb re-called the multiplex PCR reads via CATT. The sample records approximately 25,000 delta-chain clones, over 25% being singletons. The data were obtained in a study of Vδ1+ human thymocytes. Study conclusions and caveats: Thymic TRG and TRD repertoires appeared highly polyclonal. The authors advised highly purified populations and single-cell validation. Thymic delta-chain repertoires held approximately 20% Vdelta2 sequences and few Vdelta3, despite high sort purity. Donors shared many TRG clonotypes but few TRD clonotypes.

Thymocytes were sorted as CD3+ TCRVdelta1+ TCRVdelta2- after alphabeta T cell depletion. The CDR3 is made up of 20 amino acids. CDR1 is TSWWSYY, CDR2 QGS, per germline. V gave up 1 base and J gave up 0 bases; unmatched junction bases: 16. The sample was Vdelta1+ gamma-delta thymocytes from the thymus. Indicated subset: FACS-sorted CD3+ TCRalphabeta- TCRVdelta1+ TCRVdelta2- thymocytes. The rearrangement uses TRDV1 and TRDJ1, with TRDD3 matching over 8 bases. This sequence was found in a boy in the first two years of life who had congenital heart surgery. This CDR3 reads CALGEPRCGILGVHTDKLIF. The CDR3, as DNA: TGTGCTCTTGGGGAACCTCGCTGTGGGATACTGGGGGTCCACACCGATAAACTCATCTTT.